A selection of T cell receptor beta chains follows, all from one sample in a study of metastatic and nonmetastatic thyroid tumors. Using MiXCR, TCRdb reanalyzed the PCR reads. The table records around 17,000 clones, about a quarter of them present only once. Sequencing used adjacent normal tissue. The receptors shown here come from a female donor with papillary thyroid cancer or a benign thyroid nodule (not recorded which). Some clones in this sample may be carry-over from other donors' samples. The CDR3 runs from the conserved cysteine through the conserved F or W. D genes are given only for firm matches. Some rows have no size entry. The others give once, few or many, or a class for an expanded clone.

j_call: TRBJ1-2; v_call: TRBV6-1; d_call: -; clone_size: -; cdr3_aa: CASRGDAANYGYTF; cdr3_nt: TGTGCCAGCAGAGGGGACGCAGCTAACTATGGCTACACCTTC
j_call: TRBJ1-4; v_call: TRBV19; d_call: -; clone_size: few; cdr3_aa: CASRDGYSTNEKLFF; cdr3_nt: TGTGCCAGTAGGGACGGCTATTCAACTAATGAAAAACTGTTTTTT
j_call: TRBJ1-2; v_call: TRBV2; d_call: -; clone_size: -; cdr3_aa: CASSKLVYGYTF; cdr3_nt: TGTGCCAGCAGCAAACTGGTCTATGGCTACACCTTC
j_call: TRBJ1-2; v_call: TRBV27; d_call: TRBD1; clone_size: few; cdr3_aa: CASSLCSPGTGNYGYTF; cdr3_nt: TGTGCCAGCAGTTTATGCTCTCCTGGGACAGGGAACTATGGCTACACCTTC
j_call: TRBJ2-7; v_call: TRBV7-2; d_call: -; clone_size: -; cdr3_aa: CASSLWVASSYEQYF; cdr3_nt: TGTGCCAGCAGCTTATGGGTCGCGAGCTCCTACGAGCAATACTTC
j_call: TRBJ1-4; v_call: TRBV4-1; d_call: -; clone_size: many; cdr3_aa: CASSRDQTEKLFF; cdr3_nt: TGCGCCAGCAGCCGGGATCAAACTGAAAAACTGTTTTTT
j_call: TRBJ1-2; v_call: TRBV6-1; d_call: TRBD1; clone_size: -; cdr3_aa: CASSEGPGGDYYGYTF; cdr3_nt: TGTGCCAGCAGTGAAGGTCCAGGGGGCGATTACTATGGCTACACCTTC
j_call: TRBJ2-1; v_call: TRBV12-3/TRBV12-4; d_call: TRBD2; clone_size: medium-sized; cdr3_aa: CASSFNLAGGFNEQFF; cdr3_nt: TGTGCCAGCAGTTTCAATCTAGCGGGAGGGTTCAATGAGCAGTTCTTC
j_call: TRBJ1-1; v_call: TRBV5-1; d_call: -; clone_size: -; cdr3_aa: CASSFGGMVMNTEAFF; cdr3_nt: TGCGCCAGCAGCTTCGGGGGGATGGTCATGAACACTGAAGCTTTCTTT
j_call: TRBJ2-3; v_call: TRBV28; d_call: TRBD1; clone_size: many; cdr3_aa: CASSPGQGRDTQYF; cdr3_nt: TGTGCCAGCAGTCCCGGACAGGGAAGGGATACGCAGTATTTT
j_call: TRBJ1-4; v_call: TRBV6-6; d_call: -; clone_size: -; cdr3_aa: CASSYFRDANEKLFF; cdr3_nt: TGTGCCAGCAGTTACTTCCGAGATGCTAATGAAAAACTGTTTTTT
j_call: TRBJ2-7; v_call: TRBV28; d_call: TRBD2; clone_size: -; cdr3_aa: CASSFSGGGYEQYF; cdr3_nt: TGTGCCAGCAGTTTTTCGGGGGGGGGGTACGAGCAGTACTTC
j_call: TRBJ2-7; v_call: TRBV20-1; d_call: TRBD2; clone_size: many; cdr3_aa: CSARADPRETSLSPYEQYF; cdr3_nt: TGCAGTGCTAGAGCCGATCCGCGGGAGACGTCCCTTAGCCCCTACGAGCAGTACTTC
j_call: TRBJ2-7; v_call: TRBV20-1; d_call: -; clone_size: -; cdr3_aa: CSAPVPGGREQYF; cdr3_nt: TGCAGTGCCCCGGTTCCCGGGGGCAGGGAGCAGTACTTC
j_call: TRBJ2-7; v_call: TRBV9; d_call: -; clone_size: -; cdr3_aa: CASSVAVGGVYEQYF; cdr3_nt: TGTGCCAGCAGCGTAGCTGTTGGGGGAGTCTACGAGCAGTACTTC
j_call: TRBJ2-1; v_call: TRBV6-1; d_call: TRBD1; clone_size: -; cdr3_aa: CASGLGQTYNEQFF; cdr3_nt: TGTGCCAGCGGGTTGGGACAGACCTACAATGAGCAGTTCTTC
j_call: TRBJ2-7; v_call: TRBV18; d_call: -; clone_size: -; cdr3_aa: CASSPRGSSYEQYF; cdr3_nt: TGTGCCAGCTCACCGCGAGGCAGCTCCTACGAGCAGTACTTC
j_call: TRBJ2-1; v_call: TRBV2; d_call: TRBD1; clone_size: few; cdr3_aa: CASQMDRPNEQFF; cdr3_nt: TGTGCCAGCCAGATGGACAGGCCCAATGAGCAGTTCTTC
j_call: TRBJ1-2; v_call: TRBV30; d_call: -; clone_size: -; cdr3_aa: CAWSVGLTYGYTF; cdr3_nt: TGTGCCTGGAGTGTAGGACTCACCTATGGCTACACCTTC
j_call: TRBJ2-7; v_call: TRBV6-1; d_call: -; clone_size: few; cdr3_aa: CASSAYGYEQYF; cdr3_nt: TGTGCCAGCAGTGCGTACGGCTACGAGCAGTACTTC
j_call: TRBJ1-2; v_call: TRBV6-2/TRBV6-3; d_call: -; clone_size: few; cdr3_aa: CASSSRVNGYTF; cdr3_nt: TGTGCCAGCAGTTCCAGGGTTAATGGCTACACCTTC
j_call: TRBJ1-2; v_call: TRBV5-1; d_call: TRBD1; clone_size: many; cdr3_aa: CASSLGDRINYGYTF; cdr3_nt: TGCGCCAGCAGCTTGGGGGACAGGATTAACTATGGCTACACCTTC
j_call: TRBJ2-5; v_call: TRBV5-4; d_call: -; clone_size: few; cdr3_aa: CASSLDGNTFLETQYF; cdr3_nt: TGTGCCAGCAGCTTGGATGGAAATACATTCCTTGAGACCCAGTACTTC
j_call: TRBJ2-1; v_call: TRBV6-2/TRBV6-3; d_call: -; clone_size: few; cdr3_aa: CVSSYSMREHEQFF; cdr3_nt: TGTGTCAGCAGTTACTCGATGAGGGAACACGAGCAGTTCTTC
j_call: TRBJ1-4; v_call: TRBV7-2; d_call: -; clone_size: -; cdr3_aa: CASSAGLNEKLFF; cdr3_nt: TGTGCCAGCAGCGCGGGACTTAATGAAAAACTGTTTTTT
j_call: TRBJ1-5; v_call: TRBV27; d_call: -; clone_size: -; cdr3_aa: CASSPSGGQQSNQPQHF; cdr3_nt: TGTGCCAGCAGTCCCTCGGGGGGGCAACAGAGCAATCAGCCCCAGCATTTT
j_call: TRBJ2-7; v_call: TRBV10-2; d_call: -; clone_size: many; cdr3_aa: CASSWDTSYEQYF; cdr3_nt: TGCGCCAGCAGTTGGGACACCTCCTACGAGCAGTACTTC
j_call: TRBJ1-5; v_call: TRBV20-1; d_call: -; clone_size: -; cdr3_aa: CSARDQEVLGTPQHF; cdr3_nt: TGTAGTGCTAGAGATCAGGAGGTTCTCGGGACGCCCCAGCATTTT
j_call: TRBJ2-7; v_call: TRBV20-1; d_call: -; clone_size: many; cdr3_aa: CSPQGGEQYF; cdr3_nt: TGCAGCCCCCAGGGGGGGGAGCAGTACTTC